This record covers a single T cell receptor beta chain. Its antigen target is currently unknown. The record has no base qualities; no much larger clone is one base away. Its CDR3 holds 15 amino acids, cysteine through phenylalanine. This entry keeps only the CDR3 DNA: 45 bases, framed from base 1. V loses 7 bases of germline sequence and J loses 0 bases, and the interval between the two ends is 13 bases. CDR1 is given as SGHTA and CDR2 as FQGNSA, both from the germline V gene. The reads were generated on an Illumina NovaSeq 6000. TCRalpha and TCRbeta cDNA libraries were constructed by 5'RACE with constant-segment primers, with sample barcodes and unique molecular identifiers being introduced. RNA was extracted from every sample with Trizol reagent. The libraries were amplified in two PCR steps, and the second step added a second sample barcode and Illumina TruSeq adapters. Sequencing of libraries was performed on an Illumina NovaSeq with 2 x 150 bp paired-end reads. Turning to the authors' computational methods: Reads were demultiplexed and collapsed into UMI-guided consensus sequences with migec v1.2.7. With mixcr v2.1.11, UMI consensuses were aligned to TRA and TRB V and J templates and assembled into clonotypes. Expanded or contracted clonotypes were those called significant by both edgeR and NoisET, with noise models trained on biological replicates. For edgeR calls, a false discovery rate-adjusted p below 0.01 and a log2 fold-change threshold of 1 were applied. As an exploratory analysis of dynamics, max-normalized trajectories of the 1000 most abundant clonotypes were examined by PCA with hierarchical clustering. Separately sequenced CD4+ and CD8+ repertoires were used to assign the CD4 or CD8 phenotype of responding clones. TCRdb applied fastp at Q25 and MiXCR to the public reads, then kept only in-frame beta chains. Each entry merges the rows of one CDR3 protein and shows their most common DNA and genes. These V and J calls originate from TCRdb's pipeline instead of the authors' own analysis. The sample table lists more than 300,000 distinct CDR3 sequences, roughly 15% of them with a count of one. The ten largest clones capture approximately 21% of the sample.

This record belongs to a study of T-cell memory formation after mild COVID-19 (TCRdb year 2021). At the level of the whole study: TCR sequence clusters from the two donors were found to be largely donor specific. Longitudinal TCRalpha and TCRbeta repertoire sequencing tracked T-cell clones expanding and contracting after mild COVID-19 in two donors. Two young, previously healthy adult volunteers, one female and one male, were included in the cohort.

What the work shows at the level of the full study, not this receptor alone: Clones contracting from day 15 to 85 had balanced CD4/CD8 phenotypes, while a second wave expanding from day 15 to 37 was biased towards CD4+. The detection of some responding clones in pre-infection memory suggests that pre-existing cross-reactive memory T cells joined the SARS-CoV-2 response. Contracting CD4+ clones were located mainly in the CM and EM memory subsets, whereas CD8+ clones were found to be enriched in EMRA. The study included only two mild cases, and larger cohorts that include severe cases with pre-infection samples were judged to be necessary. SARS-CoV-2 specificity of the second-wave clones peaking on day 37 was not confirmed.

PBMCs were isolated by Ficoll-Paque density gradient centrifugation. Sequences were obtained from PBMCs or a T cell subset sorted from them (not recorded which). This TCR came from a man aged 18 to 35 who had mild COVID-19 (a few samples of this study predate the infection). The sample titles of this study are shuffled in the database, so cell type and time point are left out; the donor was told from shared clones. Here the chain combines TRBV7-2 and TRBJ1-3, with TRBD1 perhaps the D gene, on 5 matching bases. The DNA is TGTGCCAGCACCAGGGACGGTCTCTCTGGAAACACCATATATTTT. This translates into CASTRDGLSGNTIYF. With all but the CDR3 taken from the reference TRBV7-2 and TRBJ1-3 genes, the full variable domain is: GAGVSQSPSNKVTEKGKDVELRCDPISGHTALYWYRQSLGQGLEFLIYFQGNSAPDKSGLPSDRFSAERTGGSVSTLTIQRTQQEDSAVYLCASTRDGLSGNTIYFGEGSWLTVV.